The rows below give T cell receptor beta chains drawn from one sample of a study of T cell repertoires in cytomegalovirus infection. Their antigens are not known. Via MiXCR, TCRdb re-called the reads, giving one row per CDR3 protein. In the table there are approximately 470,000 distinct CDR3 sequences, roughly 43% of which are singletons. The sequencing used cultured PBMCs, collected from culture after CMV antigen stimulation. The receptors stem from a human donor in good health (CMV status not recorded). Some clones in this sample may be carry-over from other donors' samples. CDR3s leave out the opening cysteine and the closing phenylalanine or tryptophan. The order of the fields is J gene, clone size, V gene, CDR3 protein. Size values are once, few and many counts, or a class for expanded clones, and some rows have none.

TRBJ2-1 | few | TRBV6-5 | ASSYSDSDNEQF
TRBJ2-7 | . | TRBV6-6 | ASRDWTMGEQY
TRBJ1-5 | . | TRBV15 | ATSRAYQPQH
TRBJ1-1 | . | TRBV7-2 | ASSSGRRKTEAF
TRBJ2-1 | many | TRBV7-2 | ASSLEARVYNEQF
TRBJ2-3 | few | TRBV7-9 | ASSPHAPPSDTQY
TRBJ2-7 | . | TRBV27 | ASRTSGRGEQY
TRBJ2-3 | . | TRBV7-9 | ASSSPSGRALSTDTQY
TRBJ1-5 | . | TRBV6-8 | ASRPQGNQPQH
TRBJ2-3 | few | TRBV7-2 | ASSPGPYESGTQY